A single sample gave rise to the 16 T cell receptor beta chains below, sequenced in a study of cytomegalovirus exposure and HLA in healthy donors. This PCR relied on a set of 60 Vbeta primers and 13 Jbeta primers. Data came from immunoSEQ multiplex PCR; TCRdb stores just in-frame clones and leaves some out. The repertoire holds roughly 140,000 clones, with around 66% as singletons. Sequenced input: PBMCs. The receptor source for this set is a woman aged 25 to 39 in good health and CMV-seropositive.

The chain combines TRBV5-1 with TRBJ2-2, with 10 bases matching TRBD2. This CDR3 is built from 15 residues. The V and J ends lost 3 bases and 4 bases, in that order; junction bases with no gene match: 3. The germline gives CDR1 SGHRS, CDR2 YFSETQ. For the CDR3, the DNA is TGCGCCAGCAGCTCTAGCGGGAGACGCACCGGGGAGCTGTTTTTT. Translated: CASSSSGRRTGELFF.

The J gene is TRBJ2-7, the V gene TRBV9, with TRBD1 matching 7 bases. CDR1 SGDLS and CDR2 YYNGEE come from the germline V gene. V lost 4 bases, J lost 7 bases, and 11 bases stayed unmatched. CDR3 length: 14 amino acids. The CDR3 loop is CASSIERTGLEQYF. The CDR3 region has the DNA TGTGCCAGCAGCATTGAAAGGACAGGTTTAGAGCAGTACTTC.

The V gene is TRBV5-1, the J gene TRBJ2-7; TRBD1 matches at 7 bases. The CDR3 runs to 15 residues. Germline-derived CDR1 and CDR2 are SGHRS and YFSETQ. J was trimmed by 2 bases and V by 0 bases; bases with no gene match: 5. The CDR3 sequence is CASSLVRDRAYEQYF. CDR3 nucleotides: TGCGCCAGCAGCTTGGTCCGGGACAGAGCCTACGAGCAGTACTTC.

This clone counts as large. This sample includes further DNA sequences coding for the same CDR3. The chain links TRBV15 to TRBJ1-2, with D possibly TRBD1 on 5 matching bases. The CDR3 is 15 amino acids. Germline V lookup: CDR1 LNHNV, CDR2 YYDKDF (reference sequence). Trimming cost V 2 bases and J 3 bases, with 13 bases left between them. The CDR3 DNA is TGTGCCACCAGCAGAACCGGGACTTCCGACTATGGCTACACCTTC. Translation gives CATSRTGTSDYGYTF.

The chain combines TRBV5-4 with TRBJ1-1, with D possibly being TRBD1 (5 bases). The V gene lost 3 bases and the J gene lost 7 bases, with 16 bases spanning the gap. The CDR3 has 14 residues. From germline, CDR1 is SGHNT and CDR2 YYREEE (reference sequence). The CDR3 DNA follows: TGTGCCAGCAGCTCATGGCGGGACTTGGGTGAAGCTTTCTTT. This codes for CASSSWRDLGEAFF.

This chain uses TRBV5-1 with TRBJ2-2; 8 nucleotides match TRBD2. Per germline, CDR1 SGHRS and CDR2 YFSETQ. The CDR3 loop spans 16 amino acids. With 1 base clipped from V and 4 bases from J, the junction kept 6 bases outside the gene matches. CDR3 protein: CASSLSLAGSTGELFF. CDR3 coding DNA: TGCGCCAGCAGCTTGAGCCTAGCGGGCAGCACCGGGGAGCTGTTTTTT.

This chain uses TRBV5-1 with TRBJ2-7; perhaps TRBD1 as D (6 bases). V lost 1 base and J lost 4, with 12 bases in between. The CDR3 extends over 14 amino acids. In germline, CDR1 is SGHRS, CDR2 YFSETQ. The CDR3 bases are TGCGCCAGCAGCTTGATAGGACAGAGATACGAGCAGTACTTC. As protein: CASSLIGQRYEQYF.

The V gene is TRBV6-6, the J gene TRBJ2-3, with 10 positions matching TRBD2. Germline V CDR1 and CDR2: MNHNY, SVGAGI (reference sequence). The CDR3 loop spans 15 amino acids. The trim removed 11 bases at V and 1 base at J, leaving 9 bases unmatched. In nucleotides, the CDR3 is TGTGCCTCAAAGAGCGGGGGGGCGGGCACAGATACGCAGTATTTT. This codes for CASKSGGAGTDTQYF.

The chain links TRBV6-4 to TRBJ1-1; 9 bases are a match to TRBD1. The V gene end was trimmed by 5 bases and the J gene end by 1 base; junction bases not matched to a gene: 11. Germline V gene lookup returns CDR1 MRHNA and CDR2 SNTAGT. The CDR3 is made up of 17 amino acids. The CDR3 nucleotides read TGTGCCAGCAGTAAGTCCCCGGGACAGGGTGGGAACACTGAAGCTTTCTTT. Its translation is CASSKSPGQGGNTEAFF.

This sequence joins TRBV7-9 and TRBJ2-1, with TRBD2 matching over 7 bases. The CDR3 sequence is 15 residues long. Looked up from germline, CDR1 is SEHNR and CDR2 is FQNEAQ (reference sequence). J was trimmed by 3 bases and V by 0 bases; bases with no gene match: 2. The CDR3 sequence is CASSLAGGVYNEQFF. CDR3 in DNA: TGTGCCAGCAGCTTAGCGGGGGGGGTCTACAATGAGCAGTTCTTC.

The chain joins TRBV4-1 to TRBJ2-7; D is uncertain. The V gene lost 1 base and the J gene lost 3 bases, with 10 bases spanning the gap. The CDR3 length is 14 residues. Germline assignment: CDR1 MGHRA and CDR2 YSYEKL. CDR3 bases: TGCGCCAGCAGCCAAGTATTCGTTAACTACGAGCAGTACTTC. It encodes CASSQVFVNYEQYF.

This chain joins TRBV5-1 and TRBJ1-4; possibly TRBD1 for D (6 bases). Germline V CDR1 and CDR2: SGHRS, YFSETQ. The CDR3 runs 14 residues. Trimming shortened V by 2 bases and J by 8 bases, and 13 bases separated the two germline ends. CDR3 region: CASSFAGVGEKLFF. CDR3 in DNA: TGCGCCAGCAGCTTTGCAGGGGTGGGAGAAAAACTGTTTTTT.

The chain uses TRBV5-4 and TRBJ2-5; 10 nucleotides align to TRBD2. V lost 2 bases to trimming and J lost 4 bases; unmatched junction nucleotides: 11. Germline V CDR1 and CDR2: SGHNT, YYREEE (reference sequence). This CDR3 region has 17 residues. CDR3 DNA: TGTGCCAGCAGCTTTACACTTCTGAGCGGGAGGGTAGAGACCCAGTACTTC. Residues: CASSFTLLSGRVETQYF.

The chain employs TRBV9 and TRBJ1-2; D is unclear. This CDR3 spans 17 amino acids. Trimming took 0 bases from V and 6 from J, leaving 21 bases between them. Germline CDR1 reads SGDLS; CDR2 reads YYNGEE. The CDR3 reads CASSVALVREEENGYTF. CDR3 DNA sequence: TGTGCCAGCAGCGTAGCTCTGGTTCGGGAGGAAGAGAATGGCTACACCTTC.

This clone was detected only a few times. One end of the junction varies from germline; a read error may be responsible. The V gene is TRBV6-5, the J gene TRBJ2-1; 10 nucleotides align to TRBD2. Germline CDR1 reads MNHEY; CDR2 reads SVGAGI. This CDR3 has 13 amino acids. CDR3 nucleotides: TGTGCCAGCAGTTCGTCTTATAGCGGGGGGAAGATCTTC. Amino acids: CASSSSYSGGKIF.

The chain combines TRBV7-6 with TRBJ2-1; D gene unclear. V was cut by 0 bases and J by 3 bases, with 15 bases left in between. CDR1 SGHVS and CDR2 FNYEAQ come from the germline V gene. This CDR3 has 17 residues. CDR3 DNA sequence: TGTGCCAGCAGCTTAGCGAATCCGCTCACAATCTACAATGAGCAGTTCTTC. Amino acid sequence: CASSLANPLTIYNEQFF.